The rows below give T cell receptor beta chains drawn from one sample of a study of blood T cell repertoires in COVID-19. Profiling relied on immunoSEQ multiplex PCR, and the TCRdb table lists in-frame clones only, not all of them. The sample lists 230,000 or so clones, around 89% occurring once. Source material: PBMCs or T cells enriched from blood (not recorded which). The receptor set was obtained from a woman aged 25 to 45 who had recovered from COVID-19. Both conserved end residues are part of each CDR3. The D gene is left open where the match is weak. Size tells how often a clone was seen (once, few, many) or the class of an expanded clone, and some rows leave it out.

abundance,v_gene,d_gene,j_gene,CDR3aa,CDR3nt
NA,TRBV3-1/TRBV3-2,NA,TRBJ1-6,CASSPTAGNSPLHF,TGTGCCAGCAGCCCGACAGCGGGCAATTCACCCCTCCACTTT
NA,TRBV3-1/TRBV3-2,NA,TRBJ1-2,CASSQGLYGYTF,TGTGCCAGCAGCCAAGGACTATATGGCTACACCTTC
once,TRBV18,NA,TRBJ2-2,CASSLRGNTGELFF,TGTGCCAGCTCCCTCCGGGGAAACACCGGGGAGCTGTTTTTT
NA,TRBV11-2,TRBD1,TRBJ1-2,CASRTATGDYTF,TGTGCCAGCAGAACCGCAACAGGGGACTACACCTTC
NA,TRBV7-8,TRBD1,TRBJ2-1,CASSFRGTGSTEQFF,TGTGCCAGCAGCTTTCGTGGGACAGGGAGTACCGAGCAGTTCTTC
NA,TRBV6-5,NA,TRBJ2-7,CASRQDRTYEQYF,TGTGCCAGCAGACAGGACAGAACCTACGAGCAGTACTTC
NA,TRBV5-5,NA,TRBJ2-3,CASSSSGFLDTQYF,TGTGCCAGCAGCTCCTCGGGGTTTCTAGATACGCAGTATTTT
NA,TRBV10-3,NA,TRBJ2-1,CAISEKAESPPEQFF,TGTGCCATCAGTGAGAAAGCGGAGTCCCCCCCCGAGCAGTTCTTC
NA,TRBV18,TRBD1,TRBJ2-7,CASSPGYRGEQYF,TGTGCCAGCTCACCAGGTTACAGGGGCGAGCAGTACTTC
NA,TRBV4-3,NA,TRBJ2-7,CASSQEVETFYEQYF,TGCGCCAGCAGCCAAGAGGTCGAGACTTTCTACGAGCAGTACTTC
NA,TRBV5-5,TRBD1,TRBJ2-7,CASSLGQGQYF,TGTGCCAGCAGCTTGGGACAGGGGCAGTACTTC
NA,TRBV7-9,NA,TRBJ2-7,CASSLGGLYYEQYF,TGTGCCAGCAGCTTGGGGGGACTCTACTACGAGCAGTACTTC
NA,TRBV6-5,NA,TRBJ1-3,CASSYLGPLSGNTIYF,TGTGCCAGCAGTTACTTGGGGCCTCTCTCTGGAAACACCATATATTTT
many,TRBV19,NA,TRBJ2-2,CASSILDRQTGELFF,TGTGCCAGTAGTATCCTGGACAGACAGACCGGGGAGCTGTTTTTT
few,TRBV7-2,NA,TRBJ1-2,CASSLARVYGYTF,TGTGCCAGCAGCTTAGCCAGGGTGTATGGCTACACCTTC
NA,TRBV6-2/TRBV6-3,TRBD1,TRBJ2-5,CASSYEDRGRETQYF,TGTGCCAGCAGTTACGAGGACAGGGGGAGAGAGACCCAGTACTTC
NA,TRBV6-5,NA,TRBJ2-1,CASSPGQNNEQFF,TGTGCCAGCAGTCCCGGACAGAACAATGAGCAGTTCTTC
NA,TRBV7-8,TRBD1,TRBJ1-3,CASSFRGTGETIYF,TGTGCCAGCAGCTTCCGAGGGACAGGGGAGACCATATATTTT
few,TRBV4-2,TRBD2,TRBJ2-1,CASSQDEVKRGEFF,TGTGCCAGCAGCCAAGATGAAGTTAAGCGGGGTGAGTTCTTC
NA,TRBV5-6,TRBD1,TRBJ1-6,CASSNSRTGLSSSPLHF,TGTGCCAGCAGCAACTCCAGGACAGGGTTGAGTTCTTCACCCCTCCACTTT
NA,TRBV27,NA,TRBJ1-5,CASARGPYQPQHF,TGTGCCAGCGCAAGGGGTCCTTATCAGCCCCAGCATTTT
NA,TRBV9,TRBD1,TRBJ2-2,CASSVTRGQTGELFF,TGTGCCAGCAGCGTAACCAGGGGGCAAACCGGGGAGCTGTTTTTT
NA,TRBV2,NA,TRBJ2-7,CASSVVGDLEQYF,TGTGCCAGCAGTGTGGTAGGGGATCTCGAGCAGTACTTC
NA,TRBV5-6,TRBD1,TRBJ1-1,CASSQQGSSTEAFF,TGTGCCAGCAGCCAACAGGGGTCGAGCACTGAAGCTTTCTTT
once,TRBV19,NA,TRBJ2-1,CAPPGYNEQFF,TGTGCCCCTCCGGGGTACAATGAGCAGTTCTTC
NA,TRBV4-2,NA,TRBJ1-1,CASSQGPGANTEAFF,TGTGCCAGCAGCCAGGGCCCAGGGGCGAACACTGAAGCTTTCTTT
NA,TRBV6-2/TRBV6-3,NA,TRBJ1-5,CASSLSGNQPQHF,TGTGCCAGCAGTTTGAGTGGCAATCAGCCCCAGCATTTT
NA,TRBV4-1,TRBD2,TRBJ2-2,CASSQPGTSVTGELFF,TGCGCCAGCAGCCAACCCGGGACTAGCGTCACCGGGGAGCTGTTTTTT
NA,TRBV5-1,TRBD2,TRBJ2-3,CATQPSGGAFTDTQYF,TGCGCCACCCAACCTAGCGGGGGGGCCTTCACAGATACGCAGTATTTT
NA,TRBV19,NA,TRBJ1-1,CASRGRANTEAFF,TGTGCCAGTAGGGGCAGAGCGAACACTGAAGCTTTCTTT
NA,TRBV13,TRBD1,TRBJ1-4,CASSPRTGGDEKLFF,TGTGCCAGCAGCCCCAGGACAGGGGGCGATGAAAAACTGTTTTTT
NA,TRBV6-2/TRBV6-3,NA,TRBJ2-7,CASSPTGLSYEQYF,TGTGCCAGCAGTCCGACAGGTCTCTCCTACGAGCAGTACTTC
NA,TRBV29-1,NA,TRBJ2-7,CSVVQRGGAEQYF,TGCAGCGTTGTCCAAAGGGGGGGTGCCGAGCAGTACTTC
NA,TRBV2,TRBD2,TRBJ2-3,CASSALGSGGSDTQYF,TGTGCCAGCAGCGCCCTAGGGAGCGGGGGCTCAGATACGCAGTATTTT
NA,TRBV19,TRBD1,TRBJ1-5,CASMTKQGAGQPQHF,TGTGCCAGTATGACGAAACAGGGGGCTGGTCAGCCCCAGCATTTT
NA,TRBV3-1/TRBV3-2,NA,TRBJ1-4,CASRPFPQEGNEKLFF,TGTGCCAGCAGGCCCTTCCCTCAGGAGGGAAATGAAAAACTGTTTTTT
NA,TRBV5-1,NA,TRBJ1-4,CASSLDLQAEKLFF,TGCGCCAGCAGCTTGGACCTTCAAGCTGAAAAACTGTTTTTT
once,TRBV19,NA,TRBJ1-2,CASSGDLNYGYTF,TGTGCCAGTAGTGGGGACTTGAACTATGGCTACACCTTC
NA,TRBV6-5,TRBD2,TRBJ2-7,CASSYDRASGGHEQYF,TGTGCCAGCAGTTACGATCGGGCTAGCGGGGGGCACGAGCAGTACTTC
once,TRBV5-1,TRBD1,TRBJ2-1,CASSLLRTGSSYNEQFF,TGCGCCAGCAGCTTGTTGCGGACAGGAAGCTCCTACAATGAGCAGTTCTTC
NA,TRBV7-8,NA,TRBJ1-3,CASSLEGYSGNTIYF,TGTGCCAGCAGCTTAGAGGGGTACTCTGGAAACACCATATATTTT
NA,TRBV18,TRBD1,TRBJ1-4,CASSPLDRGRGEKLFF,TGTGCCAGCTCACCTCTCGACAGGGGGCGAGGCGAAAAACTGTTTTTT
once,TRBV4-2,TRBD1,TRBJ2-7,CASSQEVKGAGAYEQYF,TGTGCCAGCAGCCAAGAGGTAAAGGGGGCTGGAGCCTACGAGCAGTACTTC
NA,TRBV5-1,NA,TRBJ1-2,CASSSPQWPYGYTF,TGCGCCAGCAGCTCCCCTCAGTGGCCCTATGGCTACACCTTC
NA,TRBV7-2,NA,TRBJ1-6,CASSPGRGVQSYNSPLHF,TGTGCCAGCAGCCCCGGGAGAGGGGTTCAATCCTATAATTCACCCCTCCACTTT
NA,TRBV7-6,NA,TRBJ2-3,CASSLGGSLDTQYF,TGTGCCAGCAGCTTGGGGGGTAGCCTGGATACGCAGTATTTT
NA,TRBV6-5,TRBD1,TRBJ1-1,CASRQGANTEAFF,TGTGCCAGCAGGCAGGGGGCGAACACTGAAGCTTTCTTT
few,TRBV5-4,TRBD1,TRBJ1-4,CASSWDRRSWFF,TGTGCCAGCAGCTGGGACAGGAGGTCATGGTTTTTT